The rows below give T cell receptor beta chains drawn from one sample of a study of CD8+CD57+ T cells in acquired aplastic anemia. MiXCR was run by TCRdb on the reads, yielding one entry per CDR3 protein. The sample shows just over 200,000 distinct CDR3 sequences, approximately 60% of them seen only once. The specimen was sorted CD4+, CD8+, or CD8+CD57+ T cells (not recorded which) from PBMCs. These receptors originate from a human donor with aplastic anemia. Each CDR3 is given with its conserved first and last residue. Fields, in order: V gene, J gene, D gene, clone size, CDR3 protein, CDR3 DNA. The D gene is left open where the match is weak. Clone size, where shown, is once, few, many, or a class for clones that have expanded.

V: TRBV25-1
J: TRBJ2-2
D: TRBD2
size: -
CDR3: CASRKDGGLAGVFGELFF
DNA: TGTGCCAGCAGGAAGGACGGCGGACTAGCGGGAGTGTTCGGGGAGCTGTTTTTT

V: TRBV14
J: TRBJ1-2
D: -
size: -
CDR3: CASSLWAGGYTF
DNA: TGTGCCAGCAGCCTCTGGGCGGGGGGCTACACCTTC

V: TRBV7-6
J: TRBJ2-7
D: -
size: few
CDR3: CASSLATDGAYEQYF
DNA: TGTGCCAGCAGCTTAGCTACGGACGGGGCCTACGAGCAGTACTTC

V: TRBV7-8
J: TRBJ1-1
D: -
size: many
CDR3: CASSPDELNTEAFF
DNA: TGTGCCAGCAGCCCTGATGAATTGAACACTGAAGCTTTCTTT

V: TRBV7-8
J: TRBJ2-5
D: -
size: -
CDR3: CASSLTRTKETQYF
DNA: TGTGCCAGCAGCTTAACAAGGACGAAGGAGACCCAGTACTTC

V: TRBV7-6
J: TRBJ2-5
D: TRBD2
size: -
CDR3: CASSPTVGGRTQYF
DNA: TGTGCCAGCAGTCCGACCGTGGGAGGGCGGACCCAGTACTTC

V: TRBV6-2/TRBV6-3
J: TRBJ1-1
D: -
size: -
CDR3: CASSRGDTEAFF
DNA: TGTGCCAGCAGTCGGGGGGACACTGAAGCTTTCTTT

V: TRBV20-1
J: TRBJ2-7
D: TRBD2
size: -
CDR3: CSARLPSGGAWEQYF
DNA: TGCAGTGCTAGACTTCCTAGCGGGGGGGCCTGGGAGCAGTACTTC

V: TRBV15
J: TRBJ1-5
D: -
size: -
CDR3: CATSRGQEFGNQPQHF
DNA: TGTGCCACCAGCAGAGGACAGGAGTTTGGCAATCAGCCCCAGCATTTT

V: TRBV15
J: TRBJ2-7
D: -
size: -
CDR3: CATSRDRGGGYEQYF
DNA: TGTGCCACCAGCAGAGACAGGGGTGGGGGCTACGAGCAGTACTTC

V: TRBV9
J: TRBJ1-4
D: -
size: -
CDR3: CASSETNEKLFF
DNA: TGTGCCAGCAGTGAGACTAATGAAAAACTGTTTTTT

V: TRBV7-2
J: TRBJ1-2
D: -
size: -
CDR3: CASSSTGQDYGYTF
DNA: TGTGCCAGCAGCTCTACGGGTCAAGACTATGGCTACACCTTC

V: TRBV15
J: TRBJ1-2
D: TRBD1
size: once
CDR3: CATSRDAGTGRYGYTF
DNA: TGTGCCACCAGCAGAGATGCCGGGACAGGACGTTATGGCTACACCTTC

V: TRBV12-5
J: TRBJ2-2
D: -
size: -
CDR3: CASGSIGELFF
DNA: TGTGCTAGTGGTAGTATCGGGGAGCTGTTTTTT

V: TRBV5-1
J: TRBJ2-5
D: -
size: few
CDR3: CASTRRGGQETQYF
DNA: TGCGCCAGCACCCGAAGGGGGGGGCAAGAGACCCAGTACTTC

V: TRBV25-1
J: TRBJ2-7
D: TRBD1
size: -
CDR3: CASSDYRSDRGSFGEQYF
DNA: TGTGCCAGCAGTGATTACAGATCGGACAGGGGAAGTTTCGGCGAGCAGTACTTC

V: TRBV7-9
J: TRBJ2-6
D: -
size: few
CDR3: CASSLIGPGANVLTF
DNA: TGTGCCAGCAGCTTAATTGGGCCTGGGGCCAACGTCCTGACTTTC

V: TRBV9
J: TRBJ2-7
D: TRBD2
size: few
CDR3: CASSGRGRSEQYF
DNA: TGTGCCAGCAGCGGGCGGGGGAGAAGCGAGCAGTACTTC

V: TRBV6-6
J: TRBJ1-2
D: TRBD1
size: -
CDR3: CASSEGDSYGYTF
DNA: TGTGCCAGCAGTGAAGGGGACAGCTATGGCTACACCTTC

V: TRBV24-1
J: TRBJ2-1
D: -
size: few
CDR3: CATSAVRVAGNEQFF
DNA: TGTGCCACCAGTGCAGTCAGGGTCGCTGGCAATGAGCAGTTCTTC

V: TRBV25-1
J: TRBJ1-4
D: -
size: once
CDR3: CASSGTWGNEKLFF
DNA: TGTGCCAGCAGCGGGACATGGGGTAATGAAAAACTGTTTTTT

V: TRBV9
J: TRBJ2-7
D: -
size: -
CDR3: CASSEFEAGEQYF
DNA: TGTGCCAGCAGCGAGTTTGAGGCAGGCGAGCAGTACTTC

V: TRBV7-9
J: TRBJ1-6
D: TRBD1
size: -
CDR3: CASSSGTGYNSPLHF
DNA: TGTGCCAGCAGCTCCGGGACAGGGTATAATTCACCCCTCCACTTT

V: TRBV5-8
J: TRBJ2-5
D: -
size: -
CDR3: CASSTGQYQETQYF
DNA: TGTGCCAGCAGCACCGGACAGTACCAAGAGACCCAGTACTTC

V: TRBV7-9
J: TRBJ1-2
D: -
size: -
CDR3: CASSLDGLNYGYTF
DNA: TGTGCCAGCAGCCTAGACGGGCTTAACTATGGCTACACCTTC

V: TRBV2
J: TRBJ1-1
D: TRBD1
size: -
CDR3: CASSGGRGLGAFF
DNA: TGTGCCAGCAGTGGCGGCAGGGGGCTGGGGGCTTTCTTT

V: TRBV30
J: TRBJ2-7
D: TRBD2
size: few
CDR3: CAWSVSGGMGFYEQYF
DNA: TGTGCCTGGAGTGTTAGCGGGGGGATGGGATTTTACGAGCAGTACTTC

V: TRBV5-1
J: TRBJ1-1
D: -
size: -
CDR3: CASSLRGSALNTEAFF
DNA: TGCGCCAGCAGCTTGAGGGGGAGCGCCCTGAACACTGAAGCTTTCTTT

V: TRBV29-1
J: TRBJ1-3
D: -
size: -
CDR3: CSVGGGNSGNTIYF
DNA: TGCAGCGTTGGGGGAGGGAACTCTGGAAACACCATATATTTT

V: TRBV7-2
J: TRBJ2-1
D: TRBD2
size: -
CDR3: CASSLAGRVTYNEQFF
DNA: TGTGCCAGCAGCTTAGCCGGGAGGGTTACCTACAATGAGCAGTTCTTC

V: TRBV2
J: TRBJ2-3
D: TRBD2
size: once
CDR3: CASSDGLAGTNTQYF
DNA: TGTGCCAGCAGTGATGGACTAGCGGGTACCAATACGCAGTATTTT

V: TRBV7-3
J: TRBJ1-6
D: -
size: -
CDR3: CASSPQGLPNSPLHF
DNA: TGCGCCAGCAGCCCCCAGGGGCTACCCAATTCACCCCTCCACTTT

V: TRBV5-1
J: TRBJ1-2
D: -
size: -
CDR3: CASSLVGGDNYGYTF
DNA: TGCGCCAGCAGCTTGGTGGGGGGCGATAACTATGGCTACACCTTC

V: TRBV7-3
J: TRBJ2-1
D: -
size: -
CDR3: CASSQEGPEGPYNEQFF
DNA: TGTGCCAGCTCGCAGGAGGGCCCCGAAGGGCCCTACAATGAGCAGTTCTTC

V: TRBV27
J: TRBJ2-5
D: -
size: many
CDR3: CASSPDPGETQYF
DNA: TGTGCCAGCAGTCCAGATCCAGGGGAGACCCAGTACTTC

V: TRBV6-6
J: TRBJ2-1
D: -
size: few
CDR3: CAAATPGNLFLNEQFF
DNA: TGTGCCGCTGCTACCCCGGGAAACCTTTTTCTCAATGAGCAGTTCTTC

V: TRBV5-1
J: TRBJ1-2
D: -
size: few
CDR3: CASSLNGLNYGYTF
DNA: TGCGCCAGCAGCTTGAACGGGCTAAACTATGGCTACACCTTC

V: TRBV19
J: TRBJ2-3
D: TRBD1
size: -
CDR3: CASSSRSGGSSTDTQYF
DNA: TGTGCCAGTAGTAGTCGTTCAGGGGGTAGTAGCACAGATACGCAGTATTTT

V: TRBV5-1
J: TRBJ1-1
D: -
size: -
CDR3: CASSPDVGVNTEAFF
DNA: TGCGCCAGCAGCCCCGATGTGGGGGTGAACACTGAAGCTTTCTTT

V: TRBV15
J: TRBJ2-5
D: -
size: few
CDR3: CATSRGTGQGRKETQYF
DNA: TGTGCCACCAGCAGAGGTACCGGGCAGGGCCGAAAAGAGACCCAGTACTTC

V: TRBV10-1
J: TRBJ2-7
D: -
size: -
CDR3: CASGETSYEQYF
DNA: TGCGCCAGCGGGGAGACCTCCTACGAGCAGTACTTC

V: TRBV7-9
J: TRBJ1-4
D: -
size: -
CDR3: CASSLMEKLFF
DNA: TGTGCCAGCAGCTTAATGGAAAAACTGTTTTTT

V: TRBV13
J: TRBJ2-7
D: TRBD2
size: -
CDR3: CASSSGTRTYEQYF
DNA: TGTGCCAGCAGCTCCGGGACTAGAACCTACGAGCAGTACTTC

V: TRBV9
J: TRBJ2-1
D: -
size: many
CDR3: CASSVYQGGTNEQFF
DNA: TGTGCCAGCAGCGTTTACCAGGGGGGGACCAATGAGCAGTTCTTC

V: TRBV7-9
J: TRBJ2-2
D: -
size: -
CDR3: CASSLNARSGELFF
DNA: TGTGCCAGCAGCTTAAACGCTAGGTCCGGGGAGCTGTTTTTT

V: TRBV11-2
J: TRBJ2-1
D: TRBD1
size: many
CDR3: CASSFTSRGQNNEQFF
DNA: TGTGCCAGCAGCTTTACTTCTAGGGGACAGAACAATGAGCAGTTCTTC

V: TRBV20-1
J: TRBJ2-3
D: TRBD2
size: -
CDR3: CSAPVAGGEDTQYF
DNA: TGCAGTGCTCCCGTAGCGGGAGGGGAGGATACGCAGTATTTT

V: TRBV7-9
J: TRBJ1-3
D: -
size: few
CDR3: CASSFRGAGNTIYF
DNA: TGTGCCAGCAGCTTTAGGGGGGCTGGAAACACCATATATTTT

V: TRBV7-9
J: TRBJ1-1
D: TRBD1
size: many
CDR3: CASTLIQGYTEAFF
DNA: TGTGCCAGCACCCTAATACAGGGGTACACTGAAGCTTTCTTT

V: TRBV19
J: TRBJ1-3
D: -
size: many
CDR3: CASSPLREGTGNTIYF
DNA: TGTGCCAGTAGTCCGCTGCGAGAGGGGACTGGAAACACCATATATTTT